The TCR beta chain under discussion was sequenced for a study of CD8 T cells in ankylosing spondylitis (dated by TCRdb to the late 2010s). Regarding the complete study: The study set out to find disease-linked TCR variants by profiling T cell receptor beta repertoires in ankylosing spondylitis patients and healthy donors. The full study cohort comprised 25 ankylosing spondylitis patients and some 110 healthy donors. Peripheral blood was sampled, and synovial fluid was also collected from ankylosing spondylitis patients.

The run used an Illumina HiSeq 2500. TCR beta libraries were prepared by quantitative 5'-RACE with molecular barcodes. The published analysis was carried out like this. A new computational method, built on a probabilistic model of VDJ rearrangement, was used to identify disease-linked TCR variants. The public reads were reprocessed in TCRdb via fastp at Q25 and MiXCR, keeping in-frame beta chains. Entries that share a CDR3 protein sequence are merged under the most common genes and DNA. TCRdb, not the original authors, processed these V and J calls. In all, the sample holds under 450,000 distinct CDR3 sequences, and 20% to 25% of those were seen once. Together, the top ten hold approximately 14% of the sample. This clonotype occurred a few times. Its antigen remains unidentified. No base-level quality is on record; no much larger clone is a single base apart. The investigation overall reported the following: Significant enrichment of the disease-linked clones was reported in matched synovial fluid samples from ankylosing spondylitis patients. Blood from ankylosing spondylitis patients appeared to be characterized by a TCR beta motif composed of 7 to 9 highly homologous amino acid variants. Some motif variants were previously reported in synovial fluid and blood of reactive arthritis patients, suggesting common disease-initiation mechanisms. The disease-linked clones had a CD8+ phenotype and were found at relatively low frequencies in peripheral blood.

CDR1 MNHNS and CDR2 SASEGT are derived from the germline V gene. CDR3 length: 14 amino acids, cysteine to phenylalanine. Of the read, only the CDR3 DNA is kept; its 42 bases are in frame from base 1. V drops 7 bases and J drops 2 bases, leaving 14 bases in between. Source material: blood, either unsorted or a sorted T cell fraction (not recorded which). The TCR sequence derives from a male donor with ankylosing spondylitis or in good health (not recorded which). The sequence is built from TRBV6-1 and TRBJ1-1; the D gene lacks a confident call. The encoded CDR3 is CASTTLGRNTEAFF. The nucleotide sequence reads TGTGCCAGCACCACCCTCGGGAGAAACACTGAAGCTTTCTTT.